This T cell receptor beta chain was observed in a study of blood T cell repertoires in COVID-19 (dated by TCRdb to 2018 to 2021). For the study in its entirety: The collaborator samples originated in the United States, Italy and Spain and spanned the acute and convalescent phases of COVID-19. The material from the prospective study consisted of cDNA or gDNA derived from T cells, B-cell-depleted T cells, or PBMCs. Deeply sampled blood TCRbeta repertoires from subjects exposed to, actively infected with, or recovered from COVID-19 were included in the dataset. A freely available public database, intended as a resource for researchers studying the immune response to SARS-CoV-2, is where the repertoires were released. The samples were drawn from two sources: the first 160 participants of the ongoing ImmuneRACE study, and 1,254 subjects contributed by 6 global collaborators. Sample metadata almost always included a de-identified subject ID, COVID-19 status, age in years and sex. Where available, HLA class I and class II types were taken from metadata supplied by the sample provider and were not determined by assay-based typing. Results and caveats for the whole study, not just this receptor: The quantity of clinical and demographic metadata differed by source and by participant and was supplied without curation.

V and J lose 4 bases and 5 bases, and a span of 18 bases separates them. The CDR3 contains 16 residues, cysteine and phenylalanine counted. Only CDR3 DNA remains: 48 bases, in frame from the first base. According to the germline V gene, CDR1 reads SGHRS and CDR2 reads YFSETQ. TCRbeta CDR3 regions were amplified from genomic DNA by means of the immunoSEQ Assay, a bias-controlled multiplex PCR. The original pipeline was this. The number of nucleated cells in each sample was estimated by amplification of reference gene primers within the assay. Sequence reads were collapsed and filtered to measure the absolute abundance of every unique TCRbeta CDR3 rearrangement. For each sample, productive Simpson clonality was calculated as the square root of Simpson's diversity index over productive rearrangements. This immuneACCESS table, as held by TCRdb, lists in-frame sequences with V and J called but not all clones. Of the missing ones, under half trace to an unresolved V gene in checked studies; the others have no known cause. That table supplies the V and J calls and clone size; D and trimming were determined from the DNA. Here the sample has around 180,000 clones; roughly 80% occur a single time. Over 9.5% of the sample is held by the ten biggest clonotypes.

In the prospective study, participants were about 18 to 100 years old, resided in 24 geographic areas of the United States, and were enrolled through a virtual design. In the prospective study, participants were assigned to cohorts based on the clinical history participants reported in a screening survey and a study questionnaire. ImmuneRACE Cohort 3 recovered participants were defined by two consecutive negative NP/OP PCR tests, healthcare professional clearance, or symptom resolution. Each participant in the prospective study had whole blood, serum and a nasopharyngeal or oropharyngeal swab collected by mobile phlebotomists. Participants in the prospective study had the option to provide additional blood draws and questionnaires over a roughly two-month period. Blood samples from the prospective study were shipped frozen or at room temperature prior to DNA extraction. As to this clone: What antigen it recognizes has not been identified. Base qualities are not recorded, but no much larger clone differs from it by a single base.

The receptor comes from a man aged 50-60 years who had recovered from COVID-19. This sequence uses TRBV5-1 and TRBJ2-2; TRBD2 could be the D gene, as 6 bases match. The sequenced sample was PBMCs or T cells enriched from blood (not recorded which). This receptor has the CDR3 CASSAGSSAGTGELFF. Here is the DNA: TGCGCCAGCAGCGCCGGATCTAGCGCGGGGACCGGGGAGCTGTTTTTT. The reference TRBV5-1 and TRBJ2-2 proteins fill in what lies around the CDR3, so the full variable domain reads KAGVTQTPRYLIKTRGQQVTLSCSPISGHRSVSWYQQTPGQGLQFLFEYFSETQRNKGNFPGRFSGRQFSNSRSEMNVSTLELGDSALYLCASSAGSSAGTGELFFGEGSRLTVL.